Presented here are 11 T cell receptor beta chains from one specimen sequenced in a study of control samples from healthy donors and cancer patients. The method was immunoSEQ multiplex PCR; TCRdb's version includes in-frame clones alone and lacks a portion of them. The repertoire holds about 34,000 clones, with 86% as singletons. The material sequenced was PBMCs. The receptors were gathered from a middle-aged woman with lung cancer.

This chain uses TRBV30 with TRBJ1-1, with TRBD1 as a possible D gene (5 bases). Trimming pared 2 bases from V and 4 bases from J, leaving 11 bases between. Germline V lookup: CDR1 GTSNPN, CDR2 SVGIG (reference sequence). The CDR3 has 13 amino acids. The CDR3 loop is CAWSFRGFTEAFF. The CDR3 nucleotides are TGTGCCTGGAGTTTCCGGGGGTTCACTGAAGCTTTCTTT.

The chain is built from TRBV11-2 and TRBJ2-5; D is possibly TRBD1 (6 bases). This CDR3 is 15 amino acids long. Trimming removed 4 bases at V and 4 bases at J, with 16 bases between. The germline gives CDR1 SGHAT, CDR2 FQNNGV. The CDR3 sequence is CASSSRTGSLETQYF. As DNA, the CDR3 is TGTGCCAGCAGCTCCCGTACAGGGAGCTTAGAGACCCAGTACTTC. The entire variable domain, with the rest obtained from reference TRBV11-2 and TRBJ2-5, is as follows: EAGVAQSPRYKIIEKRQSVAFWCNPISGHATLYWYQQILGQGPKLLIQFQNNGVVDDSQLPKDRFSAERLKGVDSTLKIQPAKLEDSAVYLCASSSRTGSLETQYFGPGTRLLVL.

CDR3 DNA sequence: TGTGCCAGCAGCTCCCCGGGGGGGCAAGAGACCCAGTACTTC. Translated: CASSSPGGQETQYF. V and J are TRBV11-3 and TRBJ2-5, with TRBD2 matching 8 bases. With V trimmed by 4 bases and J by 2 bases, 3 bases remained unmatched. Germline lookup yields CDR1 SGHNT and CDR2 YENEEA. There are 14 residues in the CDR3.

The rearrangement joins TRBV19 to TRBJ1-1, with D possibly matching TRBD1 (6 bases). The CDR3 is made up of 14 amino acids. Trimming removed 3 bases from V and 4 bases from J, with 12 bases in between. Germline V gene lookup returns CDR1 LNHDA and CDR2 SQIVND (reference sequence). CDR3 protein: CASSIGTRGTEAFF. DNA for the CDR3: TGTGCCAGTAGTATCGGGACACGCGGCACTGAAGCTTTCTTT.

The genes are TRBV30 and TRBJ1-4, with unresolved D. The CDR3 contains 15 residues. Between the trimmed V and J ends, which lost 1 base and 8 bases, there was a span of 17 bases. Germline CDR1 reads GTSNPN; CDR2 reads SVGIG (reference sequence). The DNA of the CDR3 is TGTGCCTGGAGTGCCGGCCCGTTTGAAAGGGAAAAACTGTTTTTT. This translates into CAWSAGPFEREKLFF.

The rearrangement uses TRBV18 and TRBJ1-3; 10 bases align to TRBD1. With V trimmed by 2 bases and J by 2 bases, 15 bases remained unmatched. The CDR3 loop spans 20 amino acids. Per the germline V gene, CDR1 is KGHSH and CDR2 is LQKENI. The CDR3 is CASSPSKGQGSPSTGNTIYF. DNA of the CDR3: TGTGCCAGCTCACCATCTAAGGGACAGGGGTCGCCGTCCACTGGAAACACCATATATTTT.

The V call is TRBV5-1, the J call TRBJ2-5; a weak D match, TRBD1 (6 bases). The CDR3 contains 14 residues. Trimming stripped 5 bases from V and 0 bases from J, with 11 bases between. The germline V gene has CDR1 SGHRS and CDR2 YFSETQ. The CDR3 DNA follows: TGCGCCAGCAGGCCCCCAGGGGACCAAGAGACCCAGTACTTC. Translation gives CASRPPGDQETQYF.

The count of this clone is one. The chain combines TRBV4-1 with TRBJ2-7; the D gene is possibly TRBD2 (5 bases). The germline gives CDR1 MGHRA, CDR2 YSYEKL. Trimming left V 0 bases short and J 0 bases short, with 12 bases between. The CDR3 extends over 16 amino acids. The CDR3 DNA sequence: TGCGCCAGCAGCCAAGATCCGGGGATTCCCTCCTACGAGCAGTACTTC. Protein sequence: CASSQDPGIPSYEQYF.

The CDR3 is CASSPFPLGTAQETQYF. CDR3 DNA sequence: TGTGCCAGCAGCCCATTCCCGCTCGGGACAGCTCAAGAGACCCAGTACTTC. The chain has TRBV11-2 and TRBJ2-5; 7 bases are a match to TRBD1. The germline gives CDR1 SGHAT, CDR2 FQNNGV. The CDR3 totals 17 residues. V shed 5 bases and J 2 bases; nucleotides not matched to a gene: 14.

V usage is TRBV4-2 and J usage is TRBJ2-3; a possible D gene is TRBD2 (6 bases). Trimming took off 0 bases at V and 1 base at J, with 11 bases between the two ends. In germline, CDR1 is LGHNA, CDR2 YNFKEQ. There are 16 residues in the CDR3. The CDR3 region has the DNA TGTGCCAGCAGCCAAGATGGGCGGGACCGCACAGATACGCAGTATTTT. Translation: CASSQDGRDRTDTQYF.

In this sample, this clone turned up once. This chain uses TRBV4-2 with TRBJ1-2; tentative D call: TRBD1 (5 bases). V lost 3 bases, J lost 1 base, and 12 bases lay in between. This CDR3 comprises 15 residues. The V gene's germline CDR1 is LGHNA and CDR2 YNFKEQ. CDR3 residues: CASSQETALNYGYTF. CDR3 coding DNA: TGTGCCAGCAGCCAGGAGACAGCCCTTAACTATGGCTACACCTTC.